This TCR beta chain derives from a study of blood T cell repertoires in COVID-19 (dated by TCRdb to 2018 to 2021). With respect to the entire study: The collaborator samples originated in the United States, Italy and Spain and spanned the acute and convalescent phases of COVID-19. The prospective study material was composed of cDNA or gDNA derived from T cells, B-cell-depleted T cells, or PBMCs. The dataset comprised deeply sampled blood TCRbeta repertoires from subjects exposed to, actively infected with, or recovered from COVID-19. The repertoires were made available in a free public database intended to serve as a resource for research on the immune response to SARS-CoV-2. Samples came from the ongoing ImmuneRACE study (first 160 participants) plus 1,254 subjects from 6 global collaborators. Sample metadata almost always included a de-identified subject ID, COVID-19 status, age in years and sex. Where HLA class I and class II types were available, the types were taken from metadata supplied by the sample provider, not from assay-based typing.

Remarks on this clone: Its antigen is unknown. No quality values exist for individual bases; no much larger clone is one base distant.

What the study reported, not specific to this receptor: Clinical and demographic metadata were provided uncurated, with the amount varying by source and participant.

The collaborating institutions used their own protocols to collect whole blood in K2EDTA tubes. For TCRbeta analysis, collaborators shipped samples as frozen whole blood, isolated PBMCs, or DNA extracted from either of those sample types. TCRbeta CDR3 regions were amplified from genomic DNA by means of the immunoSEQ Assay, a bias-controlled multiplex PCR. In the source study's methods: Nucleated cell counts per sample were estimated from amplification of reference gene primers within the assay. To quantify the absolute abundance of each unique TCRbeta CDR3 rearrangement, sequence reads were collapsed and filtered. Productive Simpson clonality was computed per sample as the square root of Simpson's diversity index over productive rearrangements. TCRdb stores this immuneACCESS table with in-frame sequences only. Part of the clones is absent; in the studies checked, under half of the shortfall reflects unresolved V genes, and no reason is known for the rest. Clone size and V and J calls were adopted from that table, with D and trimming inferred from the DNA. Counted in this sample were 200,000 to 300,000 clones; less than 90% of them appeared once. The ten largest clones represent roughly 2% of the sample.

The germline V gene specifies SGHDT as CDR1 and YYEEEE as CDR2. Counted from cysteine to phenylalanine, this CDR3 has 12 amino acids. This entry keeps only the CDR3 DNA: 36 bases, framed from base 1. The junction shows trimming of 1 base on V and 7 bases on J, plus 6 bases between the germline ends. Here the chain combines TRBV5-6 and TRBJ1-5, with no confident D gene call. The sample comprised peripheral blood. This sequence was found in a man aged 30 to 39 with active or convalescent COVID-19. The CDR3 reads CASSLRRQPQHF. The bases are TGTGCCAGCAGCTTGAGGCGGCAGCCCCAGCATTTT.